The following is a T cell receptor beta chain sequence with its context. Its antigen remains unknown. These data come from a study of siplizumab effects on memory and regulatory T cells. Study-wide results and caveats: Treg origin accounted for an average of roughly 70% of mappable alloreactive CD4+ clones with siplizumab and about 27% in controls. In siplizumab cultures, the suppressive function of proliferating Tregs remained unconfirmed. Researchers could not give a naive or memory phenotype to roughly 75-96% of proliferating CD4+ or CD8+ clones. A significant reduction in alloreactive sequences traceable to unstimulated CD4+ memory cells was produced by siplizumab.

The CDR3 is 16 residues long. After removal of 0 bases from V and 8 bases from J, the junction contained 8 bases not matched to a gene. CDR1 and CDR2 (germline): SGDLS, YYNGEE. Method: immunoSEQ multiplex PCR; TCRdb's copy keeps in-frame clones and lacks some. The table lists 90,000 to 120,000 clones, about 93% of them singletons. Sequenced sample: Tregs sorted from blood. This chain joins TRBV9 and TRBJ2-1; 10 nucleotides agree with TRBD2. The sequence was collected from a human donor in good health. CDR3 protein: CASSVAASGGADEQFF. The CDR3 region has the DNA TGTGCCAGCAGCGTAGCCGCAAGCGGGGGGGCCGATGAGCAGTTCTTC. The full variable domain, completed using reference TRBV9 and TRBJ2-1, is DSGVTQTPKHLITATGQRVTLRCSPRSGDLSVYWYQQSLDQGLQFLIQYYNGEERAKGNILERFSAQQFPDLHSELNLSSLELGDSALYFCASSVAASGGADEQFFGPGTRLTVL.